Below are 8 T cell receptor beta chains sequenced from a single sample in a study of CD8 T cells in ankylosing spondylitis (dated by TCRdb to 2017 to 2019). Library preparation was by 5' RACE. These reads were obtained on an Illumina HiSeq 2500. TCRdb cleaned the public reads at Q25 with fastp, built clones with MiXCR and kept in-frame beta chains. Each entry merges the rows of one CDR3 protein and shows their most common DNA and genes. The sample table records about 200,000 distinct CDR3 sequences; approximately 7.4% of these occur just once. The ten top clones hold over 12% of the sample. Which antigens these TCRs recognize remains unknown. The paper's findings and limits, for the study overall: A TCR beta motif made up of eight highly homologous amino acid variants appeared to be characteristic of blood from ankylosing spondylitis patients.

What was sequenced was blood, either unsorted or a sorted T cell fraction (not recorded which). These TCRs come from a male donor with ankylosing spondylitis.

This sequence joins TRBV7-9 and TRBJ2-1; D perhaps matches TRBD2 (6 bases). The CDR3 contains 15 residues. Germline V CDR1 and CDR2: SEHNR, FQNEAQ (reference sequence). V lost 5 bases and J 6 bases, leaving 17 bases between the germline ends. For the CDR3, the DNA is TGTGCCAGCAGCCCCGGGACTCCAGAAAGCAATGAGCAGTTCTTC. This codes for CASSPGTPESNEQFF.

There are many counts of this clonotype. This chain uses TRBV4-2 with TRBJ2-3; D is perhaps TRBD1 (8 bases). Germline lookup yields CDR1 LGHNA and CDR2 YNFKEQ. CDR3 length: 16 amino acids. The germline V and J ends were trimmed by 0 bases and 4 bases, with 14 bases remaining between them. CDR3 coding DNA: TGTGCCAGCAGCCAAGATGGAACAGGGGGGGCAGATACGCAGTATTTT. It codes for CASSQDGTGGADTQYF.

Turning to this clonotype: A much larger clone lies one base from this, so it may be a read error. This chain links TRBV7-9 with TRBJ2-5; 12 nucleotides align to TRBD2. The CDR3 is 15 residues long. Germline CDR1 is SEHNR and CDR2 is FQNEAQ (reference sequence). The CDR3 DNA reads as TGTGCCAGCAGCTTGACTAGCGGGAGCCAAGAGCCCCAGTACTTC. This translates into CASSLTSGSQEPQYF.

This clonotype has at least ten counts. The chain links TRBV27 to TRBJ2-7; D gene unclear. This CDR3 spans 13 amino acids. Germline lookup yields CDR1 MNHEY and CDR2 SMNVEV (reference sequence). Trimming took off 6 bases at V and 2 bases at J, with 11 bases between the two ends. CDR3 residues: CASSRDAPYEQYF. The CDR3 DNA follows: TGTGCCAGCAGCAGAGACGCACCCTACGAGCAGTACTTC.

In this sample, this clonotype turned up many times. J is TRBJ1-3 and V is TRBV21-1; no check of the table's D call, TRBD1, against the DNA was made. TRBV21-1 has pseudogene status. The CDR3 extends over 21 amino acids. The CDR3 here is CASTSQSSGGYGGESGNTIYF. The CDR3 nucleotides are TGTGCCAGCACTTCACAATCCTCCGGGGGGTACGGGGGAGAATCTGGAAACACCATATATTTT.

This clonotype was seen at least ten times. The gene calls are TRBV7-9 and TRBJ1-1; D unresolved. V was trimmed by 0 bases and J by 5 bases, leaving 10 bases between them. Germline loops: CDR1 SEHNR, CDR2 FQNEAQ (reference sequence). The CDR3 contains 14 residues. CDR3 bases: TGTGCCAGCAGCTTAGCCGGTAGTCGAACTGAAGCTTTCTTT. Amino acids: CASSLAGSRTEAFF.

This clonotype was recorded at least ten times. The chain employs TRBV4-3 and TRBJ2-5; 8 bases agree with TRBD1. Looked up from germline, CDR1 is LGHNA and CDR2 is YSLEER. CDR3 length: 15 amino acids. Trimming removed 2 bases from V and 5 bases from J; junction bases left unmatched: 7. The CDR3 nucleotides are TGCGCCAGCAGCCAATTCAGGGGGCTTGGGGAGACCCAGTACTTC. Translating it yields CASSQFRGLGETQYF.

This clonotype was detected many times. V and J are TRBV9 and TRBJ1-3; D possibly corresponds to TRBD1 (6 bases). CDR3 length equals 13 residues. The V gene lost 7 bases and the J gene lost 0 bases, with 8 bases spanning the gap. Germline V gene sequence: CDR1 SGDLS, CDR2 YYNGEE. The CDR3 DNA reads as TGTGCCAGCGGACAGAGCTCTGGAAACACCATATATTTT. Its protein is CASGQSSGNTIYF.